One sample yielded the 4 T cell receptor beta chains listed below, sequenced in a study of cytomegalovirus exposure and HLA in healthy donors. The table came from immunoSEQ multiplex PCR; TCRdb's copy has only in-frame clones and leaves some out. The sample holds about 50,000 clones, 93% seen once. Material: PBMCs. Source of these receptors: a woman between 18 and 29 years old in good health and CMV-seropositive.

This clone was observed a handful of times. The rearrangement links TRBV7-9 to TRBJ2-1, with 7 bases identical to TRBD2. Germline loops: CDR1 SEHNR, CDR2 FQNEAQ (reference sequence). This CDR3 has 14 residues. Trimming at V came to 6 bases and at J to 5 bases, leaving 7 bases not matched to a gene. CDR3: CASRHGDYHNEQFF. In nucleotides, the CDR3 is TGTGCCAGCAGACACGGGGACTATCACAATGAGCAGTTCTTC.

The CDR3 protein is CASSFDSGYYNEQFF. CDR3 coding DNA: TGTGCCAGCAGCTTTGACAGCGGGTACTACAATGAGCAGTTCTTC. The J gene is TRBJ2-1, the V gene TRBV9; D is possibly TRBD2 (6 bases). V was cut by 4 bases and J by 3 bases, with 14 bases left in between. Germline V gives CDR1 SGDLS, CDR2 YYNGEE. The CDR3 covers 15 residues.

CDR3 loop: CASSLWTINTGELFF. As DNA, the CDR3 is TGTGCCAGCAGCTTATGGACAATAAACACCGGGGAGCTGTTTTTT. This chain connects TRBV7-9 to TRBJ2-2; possibly TRBD1 for D (5 bases). Trimming left V 2 bases short and J 2 bases short, with 9 bases between. CDR1 and CDR2 (germline): SEHNR, FQNEAQ (reference sequence). The CDR3 is made up of 15 amino acids.

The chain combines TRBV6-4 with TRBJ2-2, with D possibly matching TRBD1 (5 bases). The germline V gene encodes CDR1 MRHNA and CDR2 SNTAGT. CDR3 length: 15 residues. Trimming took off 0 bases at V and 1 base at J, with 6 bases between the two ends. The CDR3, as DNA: TGTGCCAGCAGTGACTCAGGGGAGAACACCGGGGAGCTGTTTTTT. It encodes CASSDSGENTGELFF.